This TCR beta chain was obtained from a study of blood T cell repertoires in COVID-19. On the study more broadly: Acute-phase and convalescent COVID-19 samples originated in the United States, Italy and Spain. PBMCs, B-cell-depleted T cells, or T cells were the source of the cDNA or gDNA that made up the material.

V dropped 2 bases and J dropped 5; count of bases not matched to a gene: 12. CDR1 and CDR2 from the germline V gene are SGHRS and YFSETQ. The CDR3 contains 16 residues. In the source study's methods: Amplification from reference gene primers served as the basis for estimated nucleated cell counts. TCRdb's copy holds only in-frame clones and misses some; the assay was immunoSEQ multiplex PCR. V, J and clone size are taken as reported in that table, and D and trimming were inferred from the DNA itself. The sample holds approximately 130,000 clones; 86% are singletons and the top ten take about a sixth.

This TCR was recovered from a woman in her forties or fifties who had recovered from COVID-19. This sequence joins TRBV5-1 and TRBJ2-5; TRBD2 agrees at 7 bases. Sequenced sample: peripheral blood. CDR3 loop: CASSFSGGGPSETQYF. The CDR3 bases are TGCGCCAGCAGCTTTTCGGGGGGAGGGCCTAGTGAGACCCAGTACTTC.